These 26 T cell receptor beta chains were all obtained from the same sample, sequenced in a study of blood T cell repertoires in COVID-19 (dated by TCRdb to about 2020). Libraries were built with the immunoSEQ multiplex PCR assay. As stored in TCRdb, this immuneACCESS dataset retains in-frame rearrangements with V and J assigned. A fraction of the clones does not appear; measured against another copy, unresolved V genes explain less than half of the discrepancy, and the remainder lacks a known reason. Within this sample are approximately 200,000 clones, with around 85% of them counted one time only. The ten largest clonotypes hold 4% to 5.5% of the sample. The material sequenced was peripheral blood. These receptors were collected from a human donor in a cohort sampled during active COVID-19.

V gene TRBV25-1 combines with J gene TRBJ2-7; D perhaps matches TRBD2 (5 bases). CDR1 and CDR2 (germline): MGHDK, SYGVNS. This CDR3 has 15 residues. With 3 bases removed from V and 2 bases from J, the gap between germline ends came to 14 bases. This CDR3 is CASSESRGIAYEQYF. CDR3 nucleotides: TGTGCCAGCAGTGAGAGTCGGGGAATAGCCTACGAGCAGTACTTC.

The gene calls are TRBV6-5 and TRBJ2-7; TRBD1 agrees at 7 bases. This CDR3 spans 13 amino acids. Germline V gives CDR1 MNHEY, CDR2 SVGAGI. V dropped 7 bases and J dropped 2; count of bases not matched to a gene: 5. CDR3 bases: TGTGCCAGCAAGGTCAGGGGGACCTACGAGCAGTACTTC. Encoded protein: CASKVRGTYEQYF.

CDR3 DNA: TGTGCCAGCAGCGTAGGTGGGACAGGGGTATACGAGCAGTACTTC. Protein sequence: CASSVGGTGVYEQYF. J is TRBJ2-7 and V is TRBV9, with TRBD1 matching 10 bases. J was trimmed by 4 bases and V by 0 bases; bases with no gene match: 4. Germline CDR1 is SGDLS and CDR2 is YYNGEE. The CDR3 extends over 15 amino acids.

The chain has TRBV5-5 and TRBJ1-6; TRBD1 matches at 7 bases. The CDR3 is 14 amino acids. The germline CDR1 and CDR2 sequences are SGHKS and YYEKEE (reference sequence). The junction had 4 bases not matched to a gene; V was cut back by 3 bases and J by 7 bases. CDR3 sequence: CASSWRQGNSPLHF. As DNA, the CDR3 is TGTGCCAGCAGCTGGCGACAGGGAAATTCACCCCTCCACTTT.

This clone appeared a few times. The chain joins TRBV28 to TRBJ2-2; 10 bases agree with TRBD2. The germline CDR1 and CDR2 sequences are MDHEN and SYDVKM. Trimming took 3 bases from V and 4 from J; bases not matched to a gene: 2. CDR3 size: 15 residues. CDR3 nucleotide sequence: TGTGCCAGCAGTTTCGGGACTAGCGTCACCGGGGAGCTGTTTTTT. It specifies CASSFGTSVTGELFF.

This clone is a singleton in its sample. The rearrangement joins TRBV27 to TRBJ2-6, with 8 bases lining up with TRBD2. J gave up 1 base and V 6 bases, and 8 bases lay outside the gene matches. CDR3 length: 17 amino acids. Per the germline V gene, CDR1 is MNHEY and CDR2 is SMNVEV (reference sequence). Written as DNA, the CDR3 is TGTGCCAGCAGACCCCTGGCGGGAGGTTCTGGGGCCAACGTCCTGACTTTC. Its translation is CASRPLAGGSGANVLTF.

CDR3 nucleotide sequence: TGTGCCTGTTCCCCAGGCCGGGACAGGCCATCCTACGAGCAGTACTTC. Translation: CACSPGRDRPSYEQYF. This chain links TRBV30 with TRBJ2-7; 8 bases agree with TRBD1. Germline V gives CDR1 GTSNPN, CDR2 SVGIG (reference sequence). J gave up 1 base and V 6 bases, and 14 bases lay outside the gene matches. The CDR3 has 16 residues.

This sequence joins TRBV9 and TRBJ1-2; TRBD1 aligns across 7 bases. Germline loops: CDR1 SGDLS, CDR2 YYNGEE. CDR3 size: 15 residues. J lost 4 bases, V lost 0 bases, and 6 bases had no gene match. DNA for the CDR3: TGTGCCAGCAGCGTAGGACAGGGTTTCTCCTATGGCTACACCTTC. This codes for CASSVGQGFSYGYTF.

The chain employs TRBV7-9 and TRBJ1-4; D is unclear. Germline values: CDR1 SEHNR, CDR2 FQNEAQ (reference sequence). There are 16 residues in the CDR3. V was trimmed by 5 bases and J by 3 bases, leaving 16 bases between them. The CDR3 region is CASSPGVGLANEKLFF. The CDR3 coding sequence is TGTGCCAGCAGCCCCGGGGTAGGGCTAGCTAATGAAAAACTGTTTTTT.

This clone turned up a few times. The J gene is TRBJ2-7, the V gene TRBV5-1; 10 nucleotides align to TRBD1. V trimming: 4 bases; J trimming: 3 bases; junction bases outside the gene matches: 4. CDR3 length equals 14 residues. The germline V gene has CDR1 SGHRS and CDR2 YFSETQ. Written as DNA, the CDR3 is TGCGCCAGCAGCGCCCGGGACAGGGGCTACGAGCAGTACTTC. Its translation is CASSARDRGYEQYF.

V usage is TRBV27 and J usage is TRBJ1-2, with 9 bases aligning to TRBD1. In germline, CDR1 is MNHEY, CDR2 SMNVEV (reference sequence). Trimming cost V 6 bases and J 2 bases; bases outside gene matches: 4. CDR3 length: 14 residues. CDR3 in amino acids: CASRDRGANYGYTF. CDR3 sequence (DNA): TGTGCCAGCAGGGACAGGGGCGCGAACTATGGCTACACCTTC.

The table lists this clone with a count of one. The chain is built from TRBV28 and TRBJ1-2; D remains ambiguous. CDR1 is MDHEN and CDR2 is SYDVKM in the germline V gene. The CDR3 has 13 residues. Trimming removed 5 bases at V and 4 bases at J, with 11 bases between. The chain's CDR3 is CASSRGLGYGYTF. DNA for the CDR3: TGTGCCAGCAGTCGGGGTTTGGGCTATGGCTACACCTTC.

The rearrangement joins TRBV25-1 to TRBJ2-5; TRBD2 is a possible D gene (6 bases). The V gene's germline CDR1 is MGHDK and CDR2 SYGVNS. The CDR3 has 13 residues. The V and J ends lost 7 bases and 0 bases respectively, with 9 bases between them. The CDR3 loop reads CASTGLNQETQYF. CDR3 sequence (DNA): TGTGCCAGCACGGGACTGAACCAAGAGACCCAGTACTTC.

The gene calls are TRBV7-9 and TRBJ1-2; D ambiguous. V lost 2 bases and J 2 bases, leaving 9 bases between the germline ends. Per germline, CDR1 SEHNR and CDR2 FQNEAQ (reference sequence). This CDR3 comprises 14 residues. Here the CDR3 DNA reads TGTGCCAGCAGCTTAACTAAGGCCAACTATGGCTACACCTTC. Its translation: CASSLTKANYGYTF.

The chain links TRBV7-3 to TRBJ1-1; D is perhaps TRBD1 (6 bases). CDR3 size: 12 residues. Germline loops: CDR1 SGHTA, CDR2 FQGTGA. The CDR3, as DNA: TGTGCAAGCCAAGGGGGGAACACTGAAGCTTTCTTT. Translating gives CASQGGNTEAFF. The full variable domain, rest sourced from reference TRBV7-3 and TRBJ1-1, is GAGVSQTPSNKVTEKGKYVELRCDPISGHTALYWYRQSLGQGPEFLIYFQGTGAADDSGLPNDRFFAVRPEGSVSTLKIQRTERGDSAVYLCASQGGNTEAFFGQGTRLTVV.

CDR3 in amino acids: CASSAGLAGYNEQFF. The CDR3 DNA follows: TGTGCCAGCAGTGCCGGACTAGCGGGCTACAATGAGCAGTTCTTC. This sequence joins TRBV6-4 and TRBJ2-1; 11 bases are shared with TRBD2. Germline assignment: CDR1 MRHNA and CDR2 SNTAGT. The V gene end was trimmed by 4 bases and the J gene end by 3 bases; junction bases not matched to a gene: 2. There are 15 residues in the CDR3.

CDR3 protein: CASSLNGGGGRTGEQYF. The CDR3 DNA sequence: TGCGCCAGCAGCCTCAACGGTGGAGGCGGGAGGACGGGCGAGCAGTACTTC. This chain joins TRBV4-3 and TRBJ2-7; TRBD2 matches at 8 bases. In germline, CDR1 is LGHNA, CDR2 YSLEER. V shed 4 bases, J shed 6 bases, and the junction held 17 bases outside the gene matches. The CDR3 length is 17 residues.

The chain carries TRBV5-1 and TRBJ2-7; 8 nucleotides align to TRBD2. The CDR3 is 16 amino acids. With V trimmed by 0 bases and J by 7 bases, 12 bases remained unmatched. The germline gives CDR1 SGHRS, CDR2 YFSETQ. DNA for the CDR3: TGCGCCAGCAGCTTGGGTGCGGGGGGCACTTCTGGGGAGCAGTACTTC. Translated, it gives CASSLGAGGTSGEQYF.

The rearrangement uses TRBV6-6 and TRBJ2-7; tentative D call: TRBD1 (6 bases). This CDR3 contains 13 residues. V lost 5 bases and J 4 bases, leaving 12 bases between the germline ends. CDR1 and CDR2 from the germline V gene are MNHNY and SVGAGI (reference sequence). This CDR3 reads CASSPTGTYEQYF. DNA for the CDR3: TGTGCCAGCAGTCCGACAGGAACATACGAGCAGTACTTC.

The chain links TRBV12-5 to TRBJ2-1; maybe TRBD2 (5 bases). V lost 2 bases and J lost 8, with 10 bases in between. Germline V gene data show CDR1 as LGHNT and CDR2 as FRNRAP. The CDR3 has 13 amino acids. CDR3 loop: CASGLNRGHEQFF. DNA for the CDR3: TGTGCTAGTGGTTTGAACAGAGGGCATGAGCAGTTCTTC.

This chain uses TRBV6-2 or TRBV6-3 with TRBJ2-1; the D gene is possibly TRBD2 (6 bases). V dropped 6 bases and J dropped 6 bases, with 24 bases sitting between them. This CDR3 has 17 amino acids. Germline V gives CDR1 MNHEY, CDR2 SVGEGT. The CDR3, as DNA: TGTGCCAGCAGCAAAAGGGTTAGCGGTCCTCTGGGCAATGAGCAGTTCTTC. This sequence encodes CASSKRVSGPLGNEQFF.

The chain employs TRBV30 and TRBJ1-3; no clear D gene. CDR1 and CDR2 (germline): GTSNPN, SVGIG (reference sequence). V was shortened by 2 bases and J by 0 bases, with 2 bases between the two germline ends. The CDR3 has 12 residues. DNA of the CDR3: TGTGCCTGGAGTCACTCTGGAAACACCATATATTTT. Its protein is CAWSHSGNTIYF.

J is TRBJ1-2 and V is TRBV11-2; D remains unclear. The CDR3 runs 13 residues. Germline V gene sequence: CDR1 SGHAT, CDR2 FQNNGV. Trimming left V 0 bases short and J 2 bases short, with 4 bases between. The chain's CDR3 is CASSLEANYGYTF. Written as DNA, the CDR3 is TGTGCCAGCAGCTTAGAGGCAAACTATGGCTACACCTTC.

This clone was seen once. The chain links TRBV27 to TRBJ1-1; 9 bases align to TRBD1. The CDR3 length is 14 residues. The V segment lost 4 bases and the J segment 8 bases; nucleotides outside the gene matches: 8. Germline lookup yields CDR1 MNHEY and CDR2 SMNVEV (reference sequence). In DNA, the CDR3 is TGTGCCAGCAGTTCACCCCGGGACAGGGAAGAAGCTTTCTTT. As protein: CASSSPRDREEAFF.

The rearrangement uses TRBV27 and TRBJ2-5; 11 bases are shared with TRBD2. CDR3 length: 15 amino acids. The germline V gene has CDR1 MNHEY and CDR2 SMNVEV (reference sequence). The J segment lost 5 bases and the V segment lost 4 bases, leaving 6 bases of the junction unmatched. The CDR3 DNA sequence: TGTGCCAGCAGTTCGGGACTAGCGGTAAAGGAGACCCAGTACTTC. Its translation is CASSSGLAVKETQYF.

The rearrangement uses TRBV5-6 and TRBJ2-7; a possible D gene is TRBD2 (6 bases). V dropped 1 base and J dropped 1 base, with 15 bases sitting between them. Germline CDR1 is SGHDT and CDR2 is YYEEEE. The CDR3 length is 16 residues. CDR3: CASSLYEAGSSYEQYF. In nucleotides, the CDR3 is TGTGCCAGCAGCTTGTATGAGGCGGGATCATCCTACGAGCAGTACTTC.